Each of the 19 T cell receptor beta chains below was sequenced from the same sample in a study of beta chain features in type 1 diabetes. Broader study findings: Shorter TCRB CDR3s, moderately but significantly so, were found in Type 1 diabetes patients in all four CD4+ subsets.

Expressed TCRB transcripts were sequenced, since all the RNA that had been isolated was reverse transcribed. Here immunoSEQ multiplex PCR was the method, and the copy in TCRdb shows in-frame clones only, minus some. The sample includes 150,000 to 200,000 clones, 9% to 10% of them seen just once. These receptors' antigens are unknown. The sequencing sample was made of central memory CD4+ T cells from blood. The receptors were gathered from a woman aged 25 to 39 with type 1 diabetes.

In this sample, this clone turned up many times. The rearrangement joins TRBV13 to TRBJ1-2, with D tentatively TRBD1 (6 bases). Trimming shortened V by 5 bases and J by 6 bases, and 19 bases separated the two germline ends. The CDR3 totals 15 residues. Germline assignment: CDR1 PRHDT and CDR2 FYEKMQ (reference sequence). CDR3 sequence (DNA): TGTGCCAGCAGCCACTATTTCGGGACATCCCATGGCTACACCTTC. It codes for CASSHYFGTSHGYTF.

This clone was observed once. This chain connects TRBV18 to TRBJ1-2; D gene ambiguous. CDR1 and CDR2 from the germline V gene are KGHSH and LQKENI. The V end lost 6 bases, the J end lost 2 bases, and 10 bases lay between the germline ends. This CDR3 region has 13 residues. In DNA, the CDR3 is TGTGCCAGCTCGACGACCGGGAACTATGGCTACACCTTC. Its protein is CASSTTGNYGYTF.

Of note for this clone: The same CDR3 also results from other DNA sequences found in this sample. This chain joins TRBV7-9 and TRBJ2-3; D is uncertain. The germline gives CDR1 SEHNR, CDR2 FQNEAQ (reference sequence). This CDR3 has 13 amino acids. The ends were cut back, 1 base at V and 2 bases at J, with 4 bases in the middle. The CDR3 sequence: CASSLGATDTQYF. CDR3 nucleotide sequence: TGTGCCAGCAGCTTAGGAGCCACAGATACGCAGTATTTT.

This clone was counted a few times. The chain uses TRBV18 and TRBJ1-2; 8 positions agree with TRBD1. The CDR3 totals 15 residues. The V gene end was trimmed by 4 bases and the J gene end by 5 bases; junction bases not matched to a gene: 9. Germline V CDR1 and CDR2: KGHSH, LQKENI. The DNA of the CDR3 is TGTGCCAGCTCACTGCTAGGGACAGGTCAATATGGCTACACCTTC. Its protein is CASSLLGTGQYGYTF.

This clone was counted a few times. The gene calls are TRBV9 and TRBJ2-5; 12 bases map to TRBD2. CDR3 length equals 17 residues. Trimming removed 4 bases from V and 5 bases from J; junction bases left unmatched: 12. Germline V lookup: CDR1 SGDLS, CDR2 YYNGEE. CDR3 coding DNA: TGTGCCAGCAGCTCGACTAGCGGGAGCGCTCCCGGGGAGACCCAGTACTTC. It translates to CASSSTSGSAPGETQYF. The whole variable domain, remainder taken from reference TRBV9 and TRBJ2-5, is DSGVTQTPKHLITATGQRVTLRCSPRSGDLSVYWYQQSLDQGLQFLIQYYNGEERAKGNILERFSAQQFPDLHSELNLSSLELGDSALYFCASSSTSGSAPGETQYFGPGTRLLVL.

This clone has ten or more counts. The V call is TRBV4-1, the J call TRBJ1-5, with 10 bases matching TRBD1. The CDR3 is made up of 16 amino acids. Germline lookup yields CDR1 MGHRA and CDR2 YSYEKL. V dropped 3 bases and J dropped 5; count of bases not matched to a gene: 7. CDR3 bases: TGCGCCAGCAGCCACGATGCCGGGACAGGGGATCAGCCCCAGCATTTT. Encoded protein: CASSHDAGTGDQPQHF.

This clone was counted only a few times. This CDR3 is CASSPPGLAGVVEQFF. As DNA, the CDR3 is TGTGCCAGCAGCCCACCGGGACTAGCGGGAGTTGTTGAGCAGTTCTTC. The rearrangement joins TRBV28 to TRBJ2-1; 14 bases are a match to TRBD2. The CDR3 loop spans 16 amino acids. The V gene's germline CDR1 is MDHEN and CDR2 SYDVKM. V lost 6 bases, J lost 9 bases, and 10 bases stayed unmatched.

This clone was counted between two and nine times. The chain has TRBV30 and TRBJ1-4, with 8 bases that match TRBD1. Trimming took 1 base from V and 8 from J; bases not matched to a gene: 12. The germline V gene has CDR1 GTSNPN and CDR2 SVGIG (reference sequence). The CDR3 length is 16 residues. For the CDR3, the DNA is TGTGCCTGGAGTGGGGCCGGGACAGGAGCTACCGAAAAACTGTTTTTT. It translates to CAWSGAGTGATEKLFF.

The CDR3 DNA reads TGTGCCAGCAGCCCCAGGGCTAGCGTAACAGATACGCAGTATTTT. Translating it yields CASSPRASVTDTQYF. This chain uses TRBV7-9 with TRBJ2-3, with D perhaps TRBD2 (6 bases). The CDR3 sequence is 15 residues long. Germline CDR1 and CDR2: SEHNR and FQNEAQ (reference sequence). V lost 5 bases and J lost 3, with 15 bases in between. The whole variable domain, filled in from reference TRBV7-9 and TRBJ2-3, reads DTGVSQNPRHKITKRGQNVTFRCDPISEHNRLYWYRQTLGQGPEFLTYFQNEAQLEKSRLLSDRFSAERPKGSFSTLEIQRTEQGDSAMYLCASSPRASVTDTQYFGPGTRLTVL.

This clone was recorded a few times. The V call is TRBV6-6, the J call TRBJ2-5; no reliable D call. Germline values: CDR1 MNHNY, CDR2 SVGAGI (reference sequence). CDR3 size: 13 residues. Trimming shortened V by 1 base and J by 1 base, and 4 bases separated the two germline ends. The CDR3 nucleotides are TGTGCCAGCAGTTACTGGGCCCAAGAGACCCAGTACTTC. As protein: CASSYWAQETQYF.

In its sample, this clone was seen a few times. The chain carries TRBV29-1 and TRBJ2-1; TRBD2 aligns across 9 bases. Germline assignment: CDR1 SQVTM and CDR2 ANQGSEA. The length of the CDR3 is 14 residues. Trimming took 5 bases from V and 5 from J; bases not matched to a gene: 7. As DNA, the CDR3 is TGCAGCGTTAAGTGGAGCGGGAGGCACAATGAGCAGTTCTTC. Protein: CSVKWSGRHNEQFF.

This clone has only a few counts. The chain recombines TRBV29-1 with TRBJ2-5, with 12 nucleotides matching TRBD2. Trimming at V came to 4 bases and at J to 4 bases, leaving 7 bases not matched to a gene. In germline, CDR1 is SQVTM, CDR2 ANQGSEA. The CDR3 contains 15 residues. This CDR3 is CSVASSGRALETQYF. The CDR3 bases are TGCAGCGTTGCGTCTAGCGGGAGGGCCTTAGAGACCCAGTACTTC.

The DNA for the CDR3 is TGTGCCAGCAGCGTGAAGGACTCGCCCGACGGGACGCAGTATTTT. It translates to CASSVKDSPDGTQYF. This sequence joins TRBV9 and TRBJ2-3; D is perhaps TRBD2 (5 bases). Looked up from germline, CDR1 is SGDLS and CDR2 is YYNGEE. The CDR3 contains 15 residues. Trimming left V 2 bases short and J 9 bases short, with 19 bases between.

Concerning this clone: This CDR3 is also generated by other DNA sequences in the sample. The chain links TRBV7-3 to TRBJ2-2; 8 nucleotides agree with TRBD1. The CDR3 is made up of 16 amino acids. The germline V gene encodes CDR1 SGHTA and CDR2 FQGTGA. V lost 2 bases, J lost 1 base, and 3 bases stayed unmatched. CDR3 loop: CASSLGGQGNTGELFF. The CDR3 coding sequence is TGTGCCAGCAGCTTAGGAGGACAGGGGAACACCGGGGAGCTGTTTTTT.

This clone showed up just a few times. The chain recombines TRBV2 with TRBJ2-3, with 8 bases identical to TRBD2. From germline, CDR1 is SNHLY and CDR2 FYNNEI. The CDR3 sequence is 11 residues long. The V segment lost 5 bases and the J segment 10 bases; nucleotides outside the gene matches: 2. Written as DNA, the CDR3 is TGTGCCAGCAGTAGTAGCGGGGCGCAGTATTTT. Protein sequence: CASSSSGAQYF.

The chain uses TRBV7-2 and TRBJ2-3; a possible D gene is TRBD2 (6 bases). Germline V CDR1 and CDR2: SGHTA, FQGNSA. CDR3 length: 14 amino acids. V lost 5 bases, J lost 2 bases, and 11 bases lay in between. Here the CDR3 DNA reads TGTGCCAGCAGCCCGGGGACTTCCACAGATACGCAGTATTTT. It specifies CASSPGTSTDTQYF.

This chain links TRBV6-1 with TRBJ2-2; 12 positions match TRBD1. Germline trimming cut 10 bases from V and 10 bases from J; bases unmatched to any gene: 10. The germline V gene has CDR1 MNHNS and CDR2 SASEGT. CDR3 length: 14 amino acids. The chain's CDR3 is CAIVPGQGAEELFF. CDR3 sequence (DNA): TGTGCCATAGTACCGGGACAGGGGGCGGAGGAGCTGTTTTTT.

This clone occurred a few times. The chain couples TRBV30 to TRBJ1-2, with TRBD1 identical over 7 bases. The junction had 6 bases not matched to a gene; V was cut back by 3 bases and J by 5 bases. CDR1 is GTSNPN, CDR2 SVGIG, per germline (reference sequence). The CDR3 runs to 13 residues. The CDR3 reads CAWSSQGGYGYTF. CDR3 coding DNA: TGTGCCTGGAGCTCTCAGGGGGGATATGGCTACACCTTC.

The table lists this clone with a few counts. This CDR3 reads CASSLPSTDTQYF. The DNA of the CDR3 is TGTGCCAGCAGTCTTCCTAGCACAGATACGCAGTATTTT. V gene TRBV28 combines with J gene TRBJ2-3, with D unresolved. Germline CDR1 reads MDHEN; CDR2 reads SYDVKM. V was clipped by 5 bases and J by 0 bases, with 6 bases between them. The CDR3 has 13 residues.